The clone carrying this T cell receptor (beta chain) was seen many times. Amplification of ligated cDNA took four PCR rounds with SP2 and nested alpha and beta constant primers. TCRdb re-derived calls from the 5' RACE reads in MiXCR, one entry per CDR3 protein. The table lists 55,000 to 65,000 distinct CDR3 sequences, roughly 8.1% of them singletons. The data derive from a study of naive and memory T cell subsets. A UMI-containing oligonucleotide was joined by 3' ligation to the TCR cDNA template. The CDR3 spans 15 residues. V lost 7 bases, J lost 1 base, and 19 bases lay in between. CDR1 is SQVTM and CDR2 is ANQGSEA in the germline V gene.

This sequence joins TRBV29-1 and TRBJ1-1; possible D gene TRBD1, 6 bases. The sequence was collected from a female donor in good health. The CDR3 nucleotides read TGCAGCGCACTGAGGGACAACAGGAAGAACACTGAAGCTTTCTTT. It yields the protein CSALRDNRKNTEAFF.